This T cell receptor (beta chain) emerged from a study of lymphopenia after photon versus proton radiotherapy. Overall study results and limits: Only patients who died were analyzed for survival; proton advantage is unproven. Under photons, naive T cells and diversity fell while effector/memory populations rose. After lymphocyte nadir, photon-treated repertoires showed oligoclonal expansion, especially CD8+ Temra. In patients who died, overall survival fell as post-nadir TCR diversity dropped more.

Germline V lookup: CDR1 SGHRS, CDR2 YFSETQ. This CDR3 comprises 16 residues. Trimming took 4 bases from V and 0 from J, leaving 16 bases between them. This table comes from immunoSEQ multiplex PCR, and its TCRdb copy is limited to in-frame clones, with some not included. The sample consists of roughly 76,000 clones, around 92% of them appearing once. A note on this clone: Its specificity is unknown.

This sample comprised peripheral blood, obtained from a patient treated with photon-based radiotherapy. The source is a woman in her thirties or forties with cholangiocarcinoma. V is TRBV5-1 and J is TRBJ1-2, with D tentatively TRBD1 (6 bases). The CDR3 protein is CASSNSDRLANYGYTF. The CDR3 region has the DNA TGCGCCAGCAGCAACTCGGACAGACTCGCTAACTATGGCTACACCTTC. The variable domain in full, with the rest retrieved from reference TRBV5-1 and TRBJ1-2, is KAGVTQTPRYLIKTRGQQVTLSCSPISGHRSVSWYQQTPGQGLQFLFEYFSETQRNKGNFPGRFSGRQFSNSRSEMNVSTLELGDSALYLCASSNSDRLANYGYTFGSGTRLTVV.